The 17 T cell receptor beta chains below come from one sample, sequenced in a study of cytomegalovirus exposure and HLA in healthy donors. PCR employed 60 Vbeta and 13 Jbeta primers. The assay was immunoSEQ multiplex PCR, and TCRdb's table has in-frame clones only and misses some. The sample gives approximately 160,000 clones, approximately 75% of which show up once; about 1.9% is in the top ten. The sample taken for sequencing was PBMCs. These receptors all come from a woman between 18 and 29 years old in good health and CMV-seronegative.

This clone was recorded a few times. The rearrangement joins TRBV7-2 to TRBJ2-1; the match to TRBD2 covers 9 bases. Unmatched junction bases numbered 4, after V lost 1 base and J lost 3 bases. Germline values: CDR1 SGHTA, CDR2 FQGNSA. The CDR3 loop spans 16 amino acids. The CDR3 DNA is TGTGCCAGCAGCTTAGGGGCGGGAGGGCTCTACAATGAGCAGTTCTTC. It translates to CASSLGAGGLYNEQFF.

In the case of this clone: The junction departs from germline at one end; a sequencing error may be responsible. The rearrangement uses TRBV7-7 and TRBJ2-3; possibly TRBD2 for D (5 bases). Germline loops: CDR1 SSHAT, CDR2 FNYEAQ (reference sequence). The CDR3 runs to 13 residues. The CDR3 sequence is CASSLRRGDTQYF. Written as DNA, the CDR3 is TGTGCTAGCAGCCTACGTCGGGGAGATACGCAGTATTTT.

The chain recombines TRBV27 with TRBJ1-6, with D possibly being TRBD1 (5 bases). There are 15 residues in the CDR3. The V and J ends lost 2 bases and 6 bases respectively, with 11 bases between them. CDR1 and CDR2 from the germline V gene are MNHEY and SMNVEV (reference sequence). CDR3 protein: CASSLEVGPNSPLHF. The CDR3 DNA is TGTGCCAGCAGTTTAGAGGTGGGGCCTAATTCACCCCTCCACTTT.

This clone came up once. The genes are TRBV7-9 and TRBJ2-3, with TRBD2 matching 7 bases. Trimming took 2 bases from V and 4 from J; bases not matched to a gene: 12. CDR3 size: 17 residues. Germline V gene data show CDR1 as SEHNR and CDR2 as FQNEAQ (reference sequence). The CDR3 region is CASSLSASSGDSDTQYF. The CDR3 DNA reads TGTGCCAGCAGCTTATCAGCTTCTAGCGGAGATTCAGATACGCAGTATTTT.

The chain employs TRBV7-9 and TRBJ1-1, with unresolved D. V gave up 8 bases and J gave up 3 bases, with 4 bases separating them. Germline-derived CDR1 and CDR2 are SEHNR and FQNEAQ (reference sequence). The CDR3 loop spans 10 amino acids. The CDR3 DNA reads as TGTGCCAGCCTCCACACTGAAGCTTTCTTT. Translated: CASLHTEAFF.

This clone was picked up a small number of times. The J gene is TRBJ2-7, the V gene TRBV5-3; possible D gene TRBD1, 6 bases. TRBV5-3 falls under the ORF class, with uncertain function. Trimming left V 4 bases short and J 0 bases short, with 14 bases between. CDR3 length: 15 amino acids. The CDR3: CARSPLGGISYEQYF. The CDR3 bases are TGTGCCAGAAGCCCACTAGGGGGAATCTCCTACGAGCAGTACTTC.

CDR3 loop: CASPSRDTSYEQYF. The CDR3 DNA follows: TGTGCCAGCCCTTCCCGGGACACCTCCTACGAGCAGTACTTC. V is TRBV21-1 and J is TRBJ2-7; the table assigns TRBD1, which was not confirmed against the DNA. TRBV21-1 is a listed pseudogene. CDR3 size: 14 residues.

The V gene is TRBV4-1, the J gene TRBJ2-7; TRBD1 agrees at 12 bases. Germline V gene sequence: CDR1 MGHRA, CDR2 YSYEKL. V gave up 3 bases and J gave up 4 bases; unmatched junction bases: 4. The CDR3 is made up of 15 amino acids. Here the CDR3 DNA reads TGCGCCAGCAGCCAGGGACAGGGGGCGGATTACGAGCAGTACTTC. Translating it yields CASSQGQGADYEQYF.

The chain carries TRBV7-9 and TRBJ1-2; unclear D gene. CDR3 length: 14 amino acids. The V and J ends lost 5 bases and 5 bases respectively, with 15 bases between them. CDR1 is SEHNR and CDR2 is FQNEAQ in the germline V gene (reference sequence). This chain's CDR3 is CASSGEVRLYGYTF. The DNA for the CDR3 is TGTGCCAGCAGCGGGGAGGTCCGTTTATATGGCTACACCTTC.

The chain combines TRBV5-1 with TRBJ1-1; 9 bases line up with TRBD1. CDR1 and CDR2 from the germline V gene are SGHRS and YFSETQ. With V trimmed by 7 bases and J by 6 bases, 10 bases remained unmatched. The CDR3 has 14 residues. The CDR3 region has the DNA TGCGCCAGCCTCTCCGGGACAGGGCTCTCTGAAGCTTTCTTT. It encodes CASLSGTGLSEAFF. Filled out from reference TRBV5-1 and TRBJ1-1, the complete variable domain reads KAGVTQTPRYLIKTRGQQVTLSCSPISGHRSVSWYQQTPGQGLQFLFEYFSETQRNKGNFPGRFSGRQFSNSRSEMNVSTLELGDSALYLCASLSGTGLSEAFFGQGTRLTVV.

This clone was counted between two and nine times. The V gene is TRBV28, the J gene TRBJ1-2, with 7 bases lining up with TRBD1. The CDR3 consists of 15 residues. Per the germline V gene, CDR1 is MDHEN and CDR2 is SYDVKM. The V gene end was trimmed by 5 bases and the J gene end by 0 bases; junction bases not matched to a gene: 6. CDR3 bases: TGTGCCAGCAGTACGACCGGGACAGCTAACTATGGCTACACCTTC. Translated: CASSTTGTANYGYTF.

The chain recombines TRBV7-2 with TRBJ1-2; perhaps TRBD1 as D (6 bases). This CDR3 region has 14 residues. CDR1 SGHTA and CDR2 FQGNSA come from the germline V gene. The germline V and J ends were trimmed by 6 bases and 6 bases, with 17 bases remaining between them. The CDR3 region is CASRQQGWVNGYTF. Here the CDR3 DNA reads TGTGCCAGCAGGCAACAGGGATGGGTTAATGGCTACACCTTC.

The rearrangement uses TRBV28 and TRBJ1-2; perhaps TRBD1 as D (5 bases). Between the trimmed V and J ends, which lost 6 bases and 8 bases, there was a span of 19 bases. Germline CDR1 MDHEN, CDR2 SYDVKM. This CDR3 is built from 14 residues. In DNA form, the CDR3 reads TGTGCCAGCAGGGGGACGCGGGAGAAAGGCGGCTACACCTTC. Its translation: CASRGTREKGGYTF.

This clone has just a few counts. The gene calls are TRBV10-3 and TRBJ1-2, with D possibly being TRBD1 (6 bases). CDR1 is ENHRY and CDR2 is SYGVKD in the germline V gene. Trimming stripped 3 bases from V and 7 bases from J, with 21 bases between. The CDR3 runs to 16 residues. CDR3 DNA sequence: TGTGCCATCAGTGACCCCGACCTACAGGGCCCCTCTGGCTACACCTTC. This codes for CAISDPDLQGPSGYTF.

V is TRBV11-2 and J is TRBJ1-4; D remains ambiguous. The CDR3 runs 15 residues. The germline gives CDR1 SGHAT, CDR2 FQNNGV. Trimming cost V 1 base and J 7 bases, with 13 bases left between them. The CDR3 region has the DNA TGTGCCAGCAGCTTAGGGCATTCGCAGGCTGAAAAACTGTTTTTT. This translates into CASSLGHSQAEKLFF.

V and J are TRBV29-1 and TRBJ1-4; TRBD1 matches at 9 bases. This CDR3 has 14 residues. Germline values: CDR1 SQVTM, CDR2 ANQGSEA. V lost 4 bases and J lost 7; bases outside the gene matches: 7. The CDR3 region has the DNA TGCAGCGTTGCGTTGACAGGGGGACCTGAAAAACTGTTTTTT. Protein product: CSVALTGGPEKLFF.

Only a few counts were recorded for this clone. The CDR3 reads CASSTGTSGRNEQFF. DNA of the CDR3: TGTGCCAGCAGTACCGGGACTAGCGGGAGGAATGAGCAGTTCTTC. The chain recombines TRBV6-4 with TRBJ2-1; 15 nucleotides match TRBD2. CDR3 length equals 15 residues. Germline CDR1 and CDR2: MRHNA and SNTAGT. The trim removed 5 bases at V and 7 bases at J, leaving 3 bases unmatched.